This T cell receptor (beta chain) was retrieved from a study of blood T cell repertoires in COVID-19 (dated by TCRdb to the early 2020s). In the study overall: Samples covering the acute and convalescent phases of COVID-19 were provided by collaborators in the United States, Italy and Spain. A de-identified subject ID, COVID-19 status, age in years and sex were almost always included in the sample metadata. The samples were drawn from two sources: the first 160 participants of the ongoing ImmuneRACE study, and fewer than 1,500 subjects contributed by 6 global collaborators. The repertoires were released in a freely available public database intended as a resource for research on the immune response to SARS-CoV-2. Subjects who had been exposed to COVID-19, were actively infected with it, or had recovered from it provided the deeply sampled blood TCRbeta repertoires that made up the dataset. The material from the prospective study consisted of cDNA or gDNA derived from T cells, B-cell-depleted T cells, or PBMCs. HLA class I and class II types, where available, came from metadata supplied by the sample provider rather than from assay-based typing. General conclusions and limits of the study: How much clinical and demographic metadata was included differed by source and by participant, and the metadata was provided uncurated.

Whole blood was collected in K2EDTA tubes by collaborating institutions according to the institutions' own protocols. For TCRbeta analysis, collaborators shipped samples in one of three forms: frozen whole blood, isolated PBMCs, or DNA extracted from either of those sample types. A remark on this clone: Its specific antigen is unknown. One end of the junction varies from germline; a read error may be responsible.

Including cysteine and phenylalanine, the CDR3 has 14 amino acids. Only the CDR3 portion is preserved as DNA: 42 bases, with reading frame beginning at the first base. CDR1 and CDR2 (WNHNN, SYGVQD) derive from the germline V gene (reference sequence). TCRbeta CDR3 regions were amplified from genomic DNA by means of the immunoSEQ Assay, a bias-controlled multiplex PCR. On the study's bioinformatics: The number of nucleated cells in each sample was estimated from the amplification of reference gene primers within the assay. To quantify the absolute abundance of each unique TCRbeta CDR3 rearrangement, sequence reads were collapsed and filtered. Productive Simpson clonality was computed per sample as the square root of Simpson's diversity index over productive rearrangements. TCRdb re-hosts the immuneACCESS table, in-frame sequences only. Its copies lack some clones; in the studies checked, an unresolved V gene accounts for under half of them, and the cause for the rest is not known. The DNA was the basis for D and trimming; V, J and clone size are from that table. This sample holds 250,000 to 300,000 clones; around 87% were observed only once. In total, the top ten clones hold roughly 4% of the sample.

This chain is built from TRBV10-1 and TRBJ1-1, and 8 junctional nucleotides match TRBD1. Sequenced input: peripheral blood. The receptor comes from a man between 18 and 29 years old with active or convalescent COVID-19. This receptor has the CDR3 CASRQGLTGTGRKF. In nucleotides, the sequence is TGCGCCAGCAGACAAGGATTAACCGGGACAGGAAGAAAATTT.